Listed here are 10 T cell receptor beta chains from one sample, sequenced in a study of PD-1 blockade in classical Hodgkin lymphoma. Only in-frame clones appear in the TCRdb table, and some are missing; sequencing was by immunoSEQ multiplex PCR. The data show 95,000 to 120,000 clones, around 89% seen once. Every one of the patients relapsed after autologous stem cell transplantation (brentuximab vedotin exposure was variable). Here the sequenced sample was peripheral blood mononuclear cells (PBMCs), taken before the second cycle of nivolumab. These receptors all stem from a human donor with classical Hodgkin lymphoma.

J is TRBJ1-5 and V is TRBV4-3; the D gene is possibly TRBD1 (5 bases). This CDR3 region has 15 residues. Germline lookup yields CDR1 LGHNA and CDR2 YSLEER. Trimming cost V 0 bases and J 5 bases, with 11 bases left between them. The DNA for the CDR3 is TGCGCCAGCAGCCAAGATGGCGGGACCCATCAGCCCCAGCATTTT. Its protein product is CASSQDGGTHQPQHF.

In nucleotides, the CDR3 is TGCGCCAGCAGCGGTGGACTAGCGGGGAACAATGAGCAGTTCTTC. This encodes CASSGGLAGNNEQFF. The chain recombines TRBV5-1 with TRBJ2-1; TRBD2 matches 12 bases. The CDR3 loop spans 15 amino acids. V was clipped by 4 bases and J by 5 bases; unmatched bases: 4. Germline V gene data show CDR1 as SGHRS and CDR2 as YFSETQ.

The chain employs TRBV27 and TRBJ2-7; 9 bases are a match to TRBD1. The CDR3 consists of 13 residues. Trimming took 5 bases from V and 5 from J; bases not matched to a gene: 4. Germline V gene lookup returns CDR1 MNHEY and CDR2 SMNVEV (reference sequence). CDR3 in amino acids: CASSPRTGDEQYF. The CDR3, as DNA: TGTGCCAGCAGTCCGCGGACAGGGGACGAGCAGTACTTC.

This clone was picked up one time. J is TRBJ2-1 and V is TRBV28, with D possibly matching TRBD1 (6 bases). In germline, CDR1 is MDHEN, CDR2 SYDVKM. V lost 4 bases to trimming and J lost 2 bases, with 9 bases between them. The CDR3 runs to 14 residues. The CDR3 DNA follows: TGTGCCAGCAGTTCTACAGGGACCTACAATGAGCAGTTCTTC. Amino acids: CASSSTGTYNEQFF. The variable domain in full, completed from reference TRBV28 and TRBJ2-1, reads DVKVTQSSRYLVKRTGEKVFLECVQDMDHENMFWYRQDPGLGLRLIYFSYDVKMKEKGDIPEGYSVSREKKERFSLILESASTNQTSMYLCASSSTGTYNEQFFGPGTRLTVL.

J is TRBJ2-2 and V is TRBV19, with 14 bases aligning to TRBD2. The V gene's germline CDR1 is LNHDA and CDR2 SQIVND (reference sequence). The junction had 6 bases not matched to a gene; V was cut back by 10 bases and J by 5 bases. The CDR3 is made up of 15 amino acids. The CDR3 DNA follows: TGTGCCACCAAACGACTAGCGGGAGGGACCGGGGAGCTGTTTTTT. Protein: CATKRLAGGTGELFF.

The rearrangement uses TRBV11-2 and TRBJ1-1; D gene ambiguous. Germline CDR1 SGHAT, CDR2 FQNNGV. V was shortened by 4 bases and J by 10 bases, with 13 bases between the two germline ends. This CDR3 has 12 residues. The CDR3 protein is CASSSRRERAFF. CDR3 in DNA: TGTGCCAGCAGCTCGCGCCGGGAGCGAGCTTTCTTT.

The chain is built from TRBV6-5 and TRBJ2-7; 9 positions match TRBD1. From germline, CDR1 is MNHEY and CDR2 SVGAGI. CDR3 length: 15 amino acids. Trimming removed 4 bases from V and 7 bases from J; junction bases left unmatched: 11. The CDR3 sequence: CASSLVRGQGYEQYF. CDR3 bases: TGTGCCAGCAGTTTGGTTAGAGGACAGGGGTATGAGCAGTACTTC.

This clone was counted only a few times. This chain uses TRBV27 with TRBJ2-1; 7 nucleotides match TRBD1. The trim removed 6 bases at V and 5 bases at J, leaving 10 bases unmatched. Germline assignment: CDR1 MNHEY and CDR2 SMNVEV (reference sequence). The CDR3 runs 15 residues. CDR3 coding DNA: TGTGCCAGCAGGAGATCAGGGGGAAGTAACAATGAGCAGTTCTTC. As protein: CASRRSGGSNNEQFF.

This clone was picked up one time. The CDR3: CASSALSGETYEQYF. Written as DNA, the CDR3 is TGTGCCAGCAGTGCTCTTTCAGGGGAGACCTACGAGCAGTACTTC. J is TRBJ2-7 and V is TRBV25-1; D is possibly TRBD1 (6 bases). With 4 bases removed from V and 2 bases from J, the gap between germline ends came to 15 bases. The CDR3 has 15 residues. Germline CDR1 MGHDK, CDR2 SYGVNS.

The rearrangement links TRBV27 to TRBJ2-1; 10 bases are a match to TRBD2. After removal of 5 bases from V and 12 bases from J, the junction contained 10 bases not matched to a gene. The CDR3 is 14 residues long. Germline CDR1 is MNHEY and CDR2 is SMNVEV (reference sequence). The CDR3 coding sequence is TGTGCCAGCAGTCCAGGGACTAGCGTGGTTTGGCAGTTCTTC. Protein sequence: CASSPGTSVVWQFF.